This TCR beta chain was identified in a study of CXCR3-negative and CXCR3-positive naive CD8 T cells. In preparing the TRB cDNA libraries, 5' RACE with UMI labels was used. Reanalyzing the 5' RACE reads, TCRdb keeps one entry per CDR3 protein, without DNA. This sample contains roughly 100,000 distinct CDR3 sequences. Study results and limitations: Naive cells positive for CXCR3 carried more hydrophobic TRB CDR3s than CXCR3-negative ones. Whereas memory cells differed, naive CXCR3-negative and CXCR3-positive cells shared similar TRBV-TRBJ usage.

The germline V gene has CDR1 MNHEY and CDR2 SVGEGT. The CDR3 has 16 residues. Sorts performed in triplicate captured 250,000 to 350,000 cells each from every CD8+ T cell subset. With regard to this clonotype: What it binds is not known.

The sequenced sample was naive CXCR3+ CD8+ T cells from blood. Subset of the sample: CD45RO-CCR7+CD27+CD95- naive CD8+ T cells expressing CXCR3 (TNR3+). The rearrangement links TRBV6-2 or TRBV6-3 to TRBJ2-1; TCRdb picks TRBD2, but there is no DNA to check that call. The TCR was taken from a human donor in good health. Some clones in this sample may be carry-over from other donors' samples. The CDR3 is CASTPSGSFSYNEQFF.